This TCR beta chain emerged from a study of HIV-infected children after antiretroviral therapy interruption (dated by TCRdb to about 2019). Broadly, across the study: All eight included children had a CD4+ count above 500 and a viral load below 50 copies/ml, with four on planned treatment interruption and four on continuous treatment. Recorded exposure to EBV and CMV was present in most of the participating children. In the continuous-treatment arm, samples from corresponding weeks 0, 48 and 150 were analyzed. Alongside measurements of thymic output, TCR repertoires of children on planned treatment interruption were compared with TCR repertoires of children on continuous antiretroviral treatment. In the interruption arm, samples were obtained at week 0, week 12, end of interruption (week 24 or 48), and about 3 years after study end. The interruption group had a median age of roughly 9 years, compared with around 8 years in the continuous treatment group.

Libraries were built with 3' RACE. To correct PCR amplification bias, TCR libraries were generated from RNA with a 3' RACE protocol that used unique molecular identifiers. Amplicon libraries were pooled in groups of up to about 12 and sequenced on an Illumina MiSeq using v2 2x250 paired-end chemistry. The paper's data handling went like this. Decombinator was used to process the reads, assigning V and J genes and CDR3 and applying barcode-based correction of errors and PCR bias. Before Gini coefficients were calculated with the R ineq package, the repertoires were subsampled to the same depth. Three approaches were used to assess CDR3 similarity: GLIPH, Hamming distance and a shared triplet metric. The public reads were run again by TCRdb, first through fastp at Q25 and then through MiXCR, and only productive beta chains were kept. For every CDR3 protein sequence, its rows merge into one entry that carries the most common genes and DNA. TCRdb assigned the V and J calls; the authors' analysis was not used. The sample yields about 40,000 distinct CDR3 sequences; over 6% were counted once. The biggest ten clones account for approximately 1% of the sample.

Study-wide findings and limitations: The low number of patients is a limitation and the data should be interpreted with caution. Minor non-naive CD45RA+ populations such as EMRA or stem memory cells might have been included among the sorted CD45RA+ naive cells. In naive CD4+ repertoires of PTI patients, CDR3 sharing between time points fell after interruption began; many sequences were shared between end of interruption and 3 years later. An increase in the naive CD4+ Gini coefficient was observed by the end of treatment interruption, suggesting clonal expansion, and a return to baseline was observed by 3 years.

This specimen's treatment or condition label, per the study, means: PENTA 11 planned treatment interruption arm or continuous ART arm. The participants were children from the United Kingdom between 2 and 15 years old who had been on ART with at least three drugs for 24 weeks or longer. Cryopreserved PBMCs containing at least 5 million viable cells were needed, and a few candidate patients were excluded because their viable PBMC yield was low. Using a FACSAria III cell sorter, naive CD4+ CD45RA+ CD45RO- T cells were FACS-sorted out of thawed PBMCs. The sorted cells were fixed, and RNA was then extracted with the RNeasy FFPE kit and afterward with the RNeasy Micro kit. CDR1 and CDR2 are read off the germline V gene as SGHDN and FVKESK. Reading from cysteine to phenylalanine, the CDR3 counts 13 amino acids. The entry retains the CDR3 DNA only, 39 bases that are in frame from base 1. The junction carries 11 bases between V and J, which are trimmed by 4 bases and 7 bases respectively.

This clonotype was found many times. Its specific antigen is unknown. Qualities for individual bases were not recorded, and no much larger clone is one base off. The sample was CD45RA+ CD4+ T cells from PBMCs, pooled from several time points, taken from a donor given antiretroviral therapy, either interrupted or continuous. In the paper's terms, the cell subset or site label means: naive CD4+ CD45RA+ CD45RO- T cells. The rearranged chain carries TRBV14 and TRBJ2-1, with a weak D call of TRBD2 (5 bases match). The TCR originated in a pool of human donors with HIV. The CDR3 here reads CASSLSGSNEQFF. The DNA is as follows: TGTGCCAGCAGCCTATCGGGGAGTAATGAGCAGTTCTTC.